A single sample is the source of the 20 T cell receptor beta chains below, sequenced in a study of low-dose radiotherapy and immunotherapy resistance in tumors. Gene-specific TRAV and TRBV primers were used for first-strand cDNA, covering alpha and beta chains. TCR amplification involved 20 PCR cycles with a constant-region primer and V-primer adapter. MiXCR was run by TCRdb on the reads, yielding one entry per CDR3 protein. Of about 15,000 distinct CDR3 sequences in the sample, roughly 60% were seen once. The source of these receptors is a human donor with advanced metastatic prostate, ovarian, gallbladder or colorectal cancer (not recorded which). This table probably holds off-target reads from a library built for another chain.

This rearrangement joins TRBV20-1 to TRBJ2-7; D gene unclear. Per the germline V gene, CDR1 is DFQATT and CDR2 is SNEGSKA (reference sequence). CDR3 length: 13 amino acids. With 0 bases removed from V and 3 bases from J, the gap between germline ends came to 9 bases. For the CDR3, the DNA is TGCAGTGCTAGAGATTGGGTGATCTACGAGCAGTACTTC. Translation: CSARDWVIYEQYF.

This rearrangement joins TRBV6-5 to TRBJ1-2, with 9 bases lining up with TRBD1. Germline CDR1 is MNHEY and CDR2 is SVGAGI. The trim removed 7 bases at V and 8 bases at J, leaving 11 bases unmatched. CDR3 length: 14 residues. Here the CDR3 reads CASTKAGTGIGYTF. DNA for the CDR3: TGTGCCAGCACCAAGGCCGGGACAGGGATCGGCTACACCTTC.

The chain combines TRBV5-1 with TRBJ2-7, with 7 bases aligning to TRBD1. This CDR3 comprises 14 residues. Germline V lookup: CDR1 SGHRS, CDR2 YFSETQ. Unmatched junction bases numbered 6, after V lost 4 bases and J lost 2 bases. The CDR3 DNA sequence: TGCGCCAGCAGCCGAAACAGGGGCCCCTACGAGCAGTACTTC. It is translated as CASSRNRGPYEQYF.

This clonotype was recorded a few times. The junction shows a germline mismatch at one end, possibly a read error. The chain recombines TRBV5-3 with TRBJ2-1; D is ambiguous. TRBV5-3 is annotated as an ORF whose role is uncertain. The CDR3 is made up of 15 amino acids. The CDR3 reads CASSLSRTSYNEQFF. In nucleotides, the CDR3 is TGTGCCAGCAGCTTGAGCCGTACCTCCTACAATGAGCAGTTCTTC.

V and J are TRBV5-5 and TRBJ1-6, with no clear D. The CDR3 is 13 amino acids. The germline V and J ends were trimmed by 0 bases and 6 bases, with 4 bases remaining between them. Per the germline V gene, CDR1 is SGHKS and CDR2 is YYEKEE (reference sequence). This chain's CDR3 is CASSLGGNSPLHF. CDR3 sequence (DNA): TGTGCCAGCAGCTTGGGCGGTAATTCACCCCTCCACTTT. Combining the CDR3 with reference TRBV5-5 and TRBJ1-6 gives the whole variable domain DAGVTQSPTHLIKTRGQQVTLRCSPISGHKSVSWYQQVLGQGPQFIFQYYEKEERGRGNFPDRFSARQFPNYSSELNVNALLLGDSALYLCASSLGGNSPLHFGNGTRLTVT.

This clonotype was counted only a few times. The chain combines TRBV29-1 with TRBJ2-1, with 7 bases lining up with TRBD1. The CDR3 is 14 residues long. Germline CDR1 SQVTM, CDR2 ANQGSEA. The ends lost 6 bases at V and 0 bases at J; junction bases unmatched: 5. CDR3 nucleotides: TGCAGCGTCCATAGGGACAGCTCCTACAATGAGCAGTTCTTC. Protein sequence: CSVHRDSSYNEQFF.

V and J are TRBV20-1 and TRBJ2-3; 9 bases are a match to TRBD2. The CDR3 is 14 residues long. V gave up 8 bases and J gave up 2 bases; unmatched junction bases: 8. Germline CDR1 is DFQATT and CDR2 is SNEGSKA (reference sequence). This CDR3 is CSWISGGYTDTQYF. CDR3 nucleotide sequence: TGCAGTTGGATTAGCGGGGGTTACACAGATACGCAGTATTTT.

This clonotype was picked up a small number of times. The rearrangement uses TRBV25-1 and TRBJ2-1; no definite D call. Germline V lookup: CDR1 MGHDK, CDR2 SYGVNS. The V end lost 1 base, the J end lost 10 bases, and 8 bases lay between the germline ends. The CDR3 is made up of 12 amino acids. Here the CDR3 reads CASSESQAEQFF. CDR3 sequence (DNA): TGTGCCAGCAGTGAATCTCAGGCAGAGCAGTTCTTC.

The V gene is TRBV24-1, the J gene TRBJ2-7; D may correspond to TRBD1 or TRBD2 (5 bases each). The CDR3 has 13 amino acids. Trimming cost V 9 bases and J 5 bases, with 16 bases left between them. The V gene's germline CDR1 is KGHDR and CDR2 SFDVKD. In nucleotides, the CDR3 is TGTGCCACCCCCCGAGGGGATTTCGACGAGCAGTACTTC. Translated: CATPRGDFDEQYF.

This clonotype was counted only a few times. The V call is TRBV6-2 or TRBV6-3, the J call TRBJ1-5; possible D gene TRBD1, 6 bases. V shed 7 bases and J shed 4 bases, with 20 bases lying between them. From germline, CDR1 is MNHEY and CDR2 SVGEGT. The CDR3 covers 16 residues. In nucleotides, the CDR3 is TGTGCCAGCACTTATGAGGCCGGACAGACGAATCAGCCCCAGCATTTT. Its protein is CASTYEAGQTNQPQHF.

This clonotype has just one count. The CDR3 DNA reads TGTGCCAGCAGTTACGGGGGGCCTGGCACAGATACGCAGTATTTT. Amino acids: CASSYGGPGTDTQYF. The genes are TRBV6-1 and TRBJ2-3; tentatively, D is TRBD2 (7 bases). Trimming stripped 5 bases from V and 1 base from J, with 13 bases between. CDR3 length equals 15 residues. CDR1 is MNHNS and CDR2 is SASEGT in the germline V gene.

The chain uses TRBV7-8 and TRBJ1-2; D is perhaps TRBD1 (5 bases). Trimming pared 6 bases from V and 6 bases from J, leaving 14 bases between. CDR1 SGHVS and CDR2 FQNEAQ come from the germline V gene. This CDR3 comprises 13 residues. The DNA for the CDR3 is TGTGCCAGCAGTTTACTGCGGGGCCATGGCTACACCTTC. It translates to CASSLLRGHGYTF. Full variable domain (missing parts from reference TRBV7-8 and TRBJ1-2): GAGVSQSPRYKVAKRGQDVALRCDPISGHVSLFWYQQALGQGPEFLTYFQNEAQLDKSGLPSDRFFAERPEGSVSTLKIQRTQQEDSAVYLCASSLLRGHGYTFGSGTRLTVV.

The V and J genes are TRBV28 and TRBJ2-7; 11 bases are shared with TRBD2. This CDR3 contains 15 residues. Germline assignment: CDR1 MDHEN and CDR2 SYDVKM. V shed 10 bases and J 3 bases; nucleotides not matched to a gene: 11. The CDR3 DNA is TGTGCCAACTCTCAACTAGCGGGAGAGGTCTACGAGCAGTACTTC. Encoded protein: CANSQLAGEVYEQYF.

This clonotype was detected only once. J is TRBJ2-3 and V is TRBV15, with 12 bases identical to TRBD2. The germline gives CDR1 LNHNV, CDR2 YYDKDF (reference sequence). With 1 base clipped from V and 6 bases from J, the junction kept 5 bases outside the gene matches. The CDR3 sequence is 16 residues long. The DNA of the CDR3 is TGTGCCACCAGCAGAGCGCCTAGCGGGAGGGAGGATACGCAGTATTTT. This sequence encodes CATSRAPSGREDTQYF.

The V gene is TRBV6-6, the J gene TRBJ2-7, with 9 bases matching TRBD1. After removal of 6 bases from V and 5 bases from J, the junction contained 17 bases not matched to a gene. The CDR3 consists of 17 residues. Germline V lookup: CDR1 MNHNY, CDR2 SVGAGI (reference sequence). The CDR3 loop reads CASSSRLPGQGGDEQYF. DNA for the CDR3: TGTGCCAGCAGCTCCAGATTGCCGGGACAGGGAGGGGACGAGCAGTACTTC.

This chain uses TRBV20-1 with TRBJ2-2; 7 bases are shared with TRBD1. The CDR3 totals 15 residues. From germline, CDR1 is DFQATT and CDR2 SNEGSKA (reference sequence). J gave up 1 base and V 6 bases, and 8 bases lay outside the gene matches. The CDR3 reads CSARPTGMNTGELFF. In DNA form, the CDR3 reads TGCAGTGCCCGCCCGACAGGGATGAACACCGGGGAGCTGTTTTTT.

V usage is TRBV29-1 and J usage is TRBJ2-7; 9 bases match TRBD1. CDR1 is SQVTM and CDR2 is ANQGSEA in the germline V gene. The CDR3 has 12 residues. V trimming: 4 bases; J trimming: 4 bases; junction bases outside the gene matches: 2. The CDR3: CSVVGTGYEQYF. CDR3 in DNA: TGCAGCGTTGTGGGGACAGGGTACGAGCAGTACTTC.

A few counts support this clonotype. The J gene is TRBJ2-5, the V gene TRBV5-6; weak D call: TRBD2 (6 bases). Trimming removed 4 bases from V and 6 bases from J, with 16 bases in between. The length of the CDR3 is 14 residues. Per germline, CDR1 SGHDT and CDR2 YYEEEE. CDR3 in amino acids: CASSLDPEGKTQYF. Written as DNA, the CDR3 is TGTGCCAGCAGCCTAGACCCGGAGGGAAAGACCCAGTACTTC. Full variable domain (outside the CDR3, taken from reference TRBV5-6 and TRBJ2-5): DAGVTQSPTHLIKTRGQQVTLRCSPKSGHDTVSWYQQALGQGPQFIFQYYEEEERQRGNFPDRFSGHQFPNYSSELNVNALLLGDSALYLCASSLDPEGKTQYFGPGTRLLVL.

V and J are TRBV28 and TRBJ1-5; D is uncertain. Germline V gene sequence: CDR1 MDHEN, CDR2 SYDVKM. The CDR3 covers 12 residues. Deletions cut 7 bases from V and 12 bases from J, with 16 bases between. This CDR3 reads CASIPPGGFQHF. CDR3 DNA sequence: TGTGCCAGCATTCCCCCCGGTGGTTTCCAGCATTTT.

V and J are TRBV6-2 or TRBV6-3 and TRBJ1-6; no clear D gene. Germline V CDR1 and CDR2: MNHEY, SVGEGT. The CDR3 contains 15 residues. V shed 2 bases and J shed 8 bases, with 13 bases lying between them. CDR3 loop: CASSYGSGLDSPLHF. CDR3 DNA: TGTGCCAGCAGTTACGGGAGCGGTCTGGATTCACCCCTCCACTTT.